This TCR beta chain was sequenced for a study of blood T cell repertoires in COVID-19 (dated by TCRdb to the early 2020s). Study-wide context: Samples covering the acute and convalescent phases of COVID-19 were provided by collaborators in the United States, Italy and Spain. The material from the prospective study consisted of cDNA or gDNA derived from T cells, B-cell-depleted T cells, or PBMCs. The dataset comprised deeply sampled blood TCRbeta repertoires from subjects exposed to, actively infected with, or recovered from COVID-19. A freely available public database, intended as a resource for researchers studying the immune response to SARS-CoV-2, is where the repertoires were released. Samples were obtained from the ongoing ImmuneRACE study (first 160 participants) and from about 1,300 subjects provided by 6 global collaborators. The sample metadata nearly always contained a de-identified subject ID, COVID-19 status, age in years and sex. Where available, HLA class I and class II types were taken from metadata supplied by the sample provider and were not determined by assay-based typing. General conclusions and limits of the study: How much clinical and demographic metadata was included differed by source and by participant, and the metadata was provided uncurated.

The immunoSEQ Assay, a bias-controlled multiplex PCR, was used to amplify TCRbeta CDR3 regions from genomic DNA. For the original study's pipeline: Nucleated cell counts per sample were estimated from amplification of reference gene primers within the assay. To quantify the absolute abundance of each unique TCRbeta CDR3 rearrangement, sequence reads were collapsed and filtered. For each sample, productive Simpson clonality was calculated as the square root of Simpson's diversity index across productive rearrangements. TCRdb took this table from immuneACCESS and kept in-frame rearrangements with V and J called. Such tables lack part of the clones; where checked against another copy, unresolved V genes explain under half of the gap, and the rest is unexplained. Clone size and the V and J calls come from that table; the DNA yielded D and trimming. The sample includes some 240,000 clones, with 70% to 90% observed a single time. 3% to 4% of the sample belongs to the ten largest clones.

In the prospective study, participants were roughly 18 to 100 years old, resided in 24 geographic areas of the United States, and were enrolled through a virtual design. Cohort assignment in the prospective study relied on participant-reported clinical history from a screening survey and a study questionnaire. In the prospective study, whole blood, serum and a nasopharyngeal or oropharyngeal swab were collected from each participant by mobile phlebotomists. Over a 2-month period, participants in the prospective study had the option of providing additional blood draws and questionnaires. Before DNA extraction, blood samples from the prospective study were shipped at room temperature or frozen. V sheds 1 base and J sheds 2 bases, leaving 5 bases between their ends. In the germline V gene, CDR1 corresponds to SGHDN and CDR2 to FVKESK. Reading from cysteine to phenylalanine, the CDR3 counts 13 amino acids. Here the CDR3 DNA is all that survives: 39 bases in frame from base 1.

In the case of this clone: Its antigen target is currently unknown. No qualities accompany the bases; no much larger clone lies one base away.

The specimen sequenced was PBMCs or T cells enriched from blood (not recorded which). The sequence came from a woman aged 40 to 50 with acute COVID-19. The receptor chain draws on TRBV14 and TRBJ1-2; the D gene lacks a confident call. The CDR3 loop reads CASSQGRNYGYTF. The bases are TGTGCCAGCAGCCAAGGTCGGAACTATGGCTACACCTTC.